This T cell receptor (beta chain) was sequenced in a study of CD8 T cells in ankylosing spondylitis. From germline, CDR1 is SGHDT and CDR2 YYEEEE. This CDR3 contains 17 residues. The V gene end was trimmed by 0 bases and the J gene end by 8 bases; junction bases not matched to a gene: 11. With molecular barcodes, quantitative 5'-RACE was used to make the TCR beta libraries. TCRdb re-derived calls from the 5' RACE reads in MiXCR, one entry per CDR3 protein. This repertoire shows hundreds of thousands of distinct CDR3 sequences, approximately 16% found once; its top ten account for approximately 46%. Study results and caveats: CD8+ cells made up the disease-linked clones, which were relatively rare in peripheral blood. Previous work reported some of these motif variants in the synovial fluid and blood of reactive arthritis. What seemed typical of ankylosing spondylitis blood was a TCR beta motif built from 8 or 9 highly homologous variants. Significantly higher representation of disease-linked clones was reported for matched ankylosing spondylitis synovial fluid.

Remarks on this clonotype: Its antigen is unidentified.

Sequencing was performed on blood, either unsorted or a sorted T cell fraction (not recorded which). The V call is TRBV5-6, the J call TRBJ1-2; TRBD1 matches 12 bases. The sequence came from a male donor with ankylosing spondylitis. CDR3 bases: TGTGCCAGCAGCTTGGTTCCCGGGACAGGGGGCGCCGAGGGCTACACCTTC. This encodes CASSLVPGTGGAEGYTF.